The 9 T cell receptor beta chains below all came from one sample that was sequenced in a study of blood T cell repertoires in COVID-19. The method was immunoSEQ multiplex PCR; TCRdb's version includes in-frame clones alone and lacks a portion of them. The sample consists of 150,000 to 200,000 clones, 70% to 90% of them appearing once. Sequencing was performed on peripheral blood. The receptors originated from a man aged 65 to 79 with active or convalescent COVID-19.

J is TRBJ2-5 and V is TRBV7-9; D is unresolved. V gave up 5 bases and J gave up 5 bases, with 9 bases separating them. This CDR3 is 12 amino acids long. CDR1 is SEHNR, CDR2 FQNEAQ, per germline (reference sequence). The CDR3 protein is CASSLNGETQYF. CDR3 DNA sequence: TGTGCCAGCAGCCTGAACGGGGAGACCCAGTACTTC. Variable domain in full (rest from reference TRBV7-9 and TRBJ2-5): DTGVSQNPRHKITKRGQNVTFRCDPISEHNRLYWYRQTLGQGPEFLTYFQNEAQLEKSRLLSDRFSAERPKGSFSTLEIQRTEQGDSAMYLCASSLNGETQYFGPGTRLLVL.

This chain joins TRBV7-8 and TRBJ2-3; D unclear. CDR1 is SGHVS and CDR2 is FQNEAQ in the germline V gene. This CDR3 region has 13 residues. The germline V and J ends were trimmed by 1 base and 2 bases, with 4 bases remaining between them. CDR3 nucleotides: TGTGCCAGCAGCTTAGTGTACACAGATACGCAGTATTTT. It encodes CASSLVYTDTQYF.

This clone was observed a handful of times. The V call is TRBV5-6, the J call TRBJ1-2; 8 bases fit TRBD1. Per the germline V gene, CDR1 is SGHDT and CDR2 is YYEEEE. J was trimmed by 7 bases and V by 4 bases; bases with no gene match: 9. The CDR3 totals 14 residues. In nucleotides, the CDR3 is TGTGCCAGCAGCACCCCGGGACAGGTCTTTGGCTACACCTTC. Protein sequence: CASSTPGQVFGYTF.

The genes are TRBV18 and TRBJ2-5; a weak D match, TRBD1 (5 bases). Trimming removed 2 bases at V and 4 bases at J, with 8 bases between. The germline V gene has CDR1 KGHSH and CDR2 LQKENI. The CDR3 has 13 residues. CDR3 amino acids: CASSPTGLETQYF. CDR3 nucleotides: TGTGCCAGCTCACCAACAGGATTAGAGACCCAGTACTTC. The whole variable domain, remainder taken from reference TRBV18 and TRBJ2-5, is NAGVMQNPRHLVRRRGQEARLRCSPMKGHSHVYWYRQLPEEGLKFMVYLQKENIIDESGMPKERFSAEFPKEGPSILRIQQVVRGDSAAYFCASSPTGLETQYFGPGTRLLVL.

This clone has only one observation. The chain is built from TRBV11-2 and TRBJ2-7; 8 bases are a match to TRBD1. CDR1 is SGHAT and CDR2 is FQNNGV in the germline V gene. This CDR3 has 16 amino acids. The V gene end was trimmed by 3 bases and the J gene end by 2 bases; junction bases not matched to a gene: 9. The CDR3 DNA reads TGTGCCAGCAGCTTCACGACAGGGGACGGCGCCTACGAGCAGTACTTC. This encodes CASSFTTGDGAYEQYF.

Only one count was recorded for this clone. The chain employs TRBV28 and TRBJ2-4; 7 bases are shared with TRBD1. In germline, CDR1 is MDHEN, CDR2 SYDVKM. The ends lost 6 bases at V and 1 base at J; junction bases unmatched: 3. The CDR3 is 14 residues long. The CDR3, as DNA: TGTGCCAGCAGCCTACAGGGGGCCAAAAACATTCAGTACTTC. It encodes CASSLQGAKNIQYF.

The CDR3 bases are TGTGCCAGCAGCCAAGATTTCAGGTCTGGCCAGTACTTC. Encoded protein: CASSQDFRSGQYF. The chain uses TRBV3-1 (or the pseudogene TRBV3-2) and TRBJ2-5, with no clear D. V gave up 0 bases and J gave up 10 bases, with 12 bases separating them. The V gene's germline CDR1 is LGHDT and CDR2 YNNKEL (reference sequence). The CDR3 sequence is 13 residues long.

The CDR3 spells CASSGAGTGVLYEQYF. The CDR3 region has the DNA TGTGCCAGCAGCGGGGCCGGGACAGGGGTTTTGTACGAGCAGTACTTC. The chain carries TRBV7-6 and TRBJ2-7; 10 bases line up with TRBD1. Germline CDR1 is SGHVS and CDR2 is FNYEAQ. Trimming took 5 bases from V and 4 from J; bases not matched to a gene: 11. The CDR3 length is 16 residues.

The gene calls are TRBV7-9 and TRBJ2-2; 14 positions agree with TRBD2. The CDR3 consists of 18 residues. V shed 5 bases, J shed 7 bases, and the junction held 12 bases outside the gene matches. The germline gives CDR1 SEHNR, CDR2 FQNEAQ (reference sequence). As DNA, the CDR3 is TGTGCCAGCAGCCCAAGAACCGGGACTAGCGGGGGTCTCGGGGAGCTGTTTTTT. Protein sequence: CASSPRTGTSGGLGELFF.